This TCR beta chain was sequenced during a study of blood T cell repertoires in COVID-19 (TCRdb year 2020). For the wider study: Samples from collaborators originated in the United States, Italy and Spain and spanned both the acute and convalescent phases of COVID-19. Samples were obtained from the ongoing ImmuneRACE study (first 160 participants) and from 1,200 or so subjects provided by 6 global collaborators. HLA class I and class II types, where available, came from metadata supplied by the sample provider rather than from assay-based typing. Sample metadata almost always included a de-identified subject ID, COVID-19 status, age in years and sex. Subjects who had been exposed to COVID-19, were actively infected with it, or had recovered from it provided the deeply sampled blood TCRbeta repertoires that made up the dataset. The repertoires were made available in a free public database intended to serve as a resource for research on the immune response to SARS-CoV-2. The prospective study material was composed of cDNA or gDNA derived from T cells, B-cell-depleted T cells, or PBMCs.

Enrolling through a virtual design, the prospective study's participants ranged in age from roughly 18 to 89 years and lived across roughly 23 United States geographic areas. To assign participants to cohorts, the prospective study relied on clinical history that participants themselves reported in a screening survey and a study questionnaire. In the prospective study, whole blood, serum and a nasopharyngeal or oropharyngeal swab were collected from each participant by mobile phlebotomists. Over a roughly 2-month period, participants in the prospective study had the option of providing additional blood draws and questionnaires. Before DNA extraction, blood samples from the prospective study were shipped at room temperature or frozen. To note about this clone: The clone's antigen remains unknown. Base-call qualities are not available, and no considerably larger clone is one nucleotide away.

The immunoSEQ Assay, a bias-controlled multiplex PCR, was used to amplify TCRbeta CDR3 regions from genomic DNA. Under the source paper's analysis protocol: The number of nucleated cells in each sample was estimated from the amplification of reference gene primers within the assay. Sequence reads were collapsed and filtered to measure the absolute abundance of every unique TCRbeta CDR3 rearrangement. For each sample, productive Simpson clonality was calculated as the square root of Simpson's diversity index across productive rearrangements. In its TCRdb copy, this immuneACCESS table keeps in-frame sequences only and misses some clones. Where compared with another copy, unresolved V genes explain less than half of these, and the others have no known cause. The V and J calls and clone size were taken over from that table, and D and trimming were inferred from the DNA. The sample records 260,000 or so clones, approximately 90% of which are singletons. 0.95% to 1.5% of the sample comes from the top ten.

A distance of 12 bases separates the germline ends of V and J, which lose 2 bases and 11 bases respectively. In the germline V gene, CDR1 corresponds to SGHNT and CDR2 to YENEEA. Counted from cysteine to phenylalanine, this CDR3 has 12 amino acids. The CDR3 DNA has 36 bases and is translated from base 1. Results and caveats for the whole study, not just this receptor: The quantity of clinical and demographic metadata differed by source and by participant and was supplied without curation.

The clonotype comes from a woman aged 40 to 55 with acute COVID-19. The sequenced sample was PBMCs or T cells enriched from blood (not recorded which). The receptor chain draws on TRBV11-3 and TRBJ1-1; TRBD1 is possibly the D segment (5 matching bases). In nucleotide form, the sequence is TGTGCCAGCAGCTTAACCCCAGGGTGGGCTTTCTTT. Its protein product is CASSLTPGWAFF.